This T cell receptor beta chain is from a study of OX40 agonist ivuxolimab in advanced cancers. Study-level information: With a range of about 23 to 85, age averaged approximately 60 years, and 65% to 90% were male.

Libraries were prepared by immunoSEQ multiplex PCR; TCRdb keeps only in-frame clonotypes and omits some of them. This table holds some 50,000 clones, approximately 91% found once. V lost 2 bases, J lost 3 bases, and 10 bases lay in between. Germline values: CDR1 MDHEN, CDR2 SYDVKM. The CDR3 has 14 amino acids. Overall study findings and caveats: The investigators did not determine what antigen specificity the expanded peripheral T cells had. Some of the lowest clonal expansion was seen in partial responders at 0.1-3.0 mg/kg.

Autoimmune disease history or systemic immunosuppression disqualified patients. This clone was recorded a few times. The antigen remains undetermined. The sequencing used CD4+ or CD8+ T cells sorted from blood, collected in a trial of the OX40 agonist ivuxolimab. The chain employs TRBV28 and TRBJ1-1, with a tentative D call TRBD1 (5 bases). The receptor comes from an adult with an advanced solid tumor such as melanoma, head and neck, liver or kidney cancer. The CDR3: CASSLGGLHTEAFF. The CDR3 DNA reads as TGTGCCAGCAGTTTAGGGGGTTTGCACACTGAAGCTTTCTTT.